This T cell receptor beta chain was identified during a study of blood T cells in healthy people across ages. PCR was performed a second time for roughly 7 to 12 cycles using a sample-barcoded 5' primer and a J-beta primer mix. Every cDNA was tagged by a template-switch adaptor with 12 random nucleotides. TCRdb reanalysed the 5' RACE reads using MiXCR and keeps one entry per CDR3 protein. The profile shows approximately 760,000 distinct CDR3 sequences, 20% to 30% of them singletons. CDR1 and CDR2 from the germline V gene are LGHDT and YNNKEL (reference sequence). CDR3 length: 15 residues. The V segment lost 3 bases and the J segment 4 bases; nucleotides outside the gene matches: 5. The sample was also linked to a second study, of T cells of mothers and their children. That report adds: At a rate of around 1.4 ug per 15 ul, cDNA synthesis received all of the extracted RNA.

The sample consisted of blood. This chain links TRBV3-1 with TRBJ1-4, with 7 bases identical to TRBD1. This clonotype was sampled from a boy younger than 18 in good health. The CDR3 DNA sequence: TGTGCCAGCAGCCACACCGGGACAGTTAATGAAAAACTGTTTTTT. It specifies CASSHTGTVNEKLFF.